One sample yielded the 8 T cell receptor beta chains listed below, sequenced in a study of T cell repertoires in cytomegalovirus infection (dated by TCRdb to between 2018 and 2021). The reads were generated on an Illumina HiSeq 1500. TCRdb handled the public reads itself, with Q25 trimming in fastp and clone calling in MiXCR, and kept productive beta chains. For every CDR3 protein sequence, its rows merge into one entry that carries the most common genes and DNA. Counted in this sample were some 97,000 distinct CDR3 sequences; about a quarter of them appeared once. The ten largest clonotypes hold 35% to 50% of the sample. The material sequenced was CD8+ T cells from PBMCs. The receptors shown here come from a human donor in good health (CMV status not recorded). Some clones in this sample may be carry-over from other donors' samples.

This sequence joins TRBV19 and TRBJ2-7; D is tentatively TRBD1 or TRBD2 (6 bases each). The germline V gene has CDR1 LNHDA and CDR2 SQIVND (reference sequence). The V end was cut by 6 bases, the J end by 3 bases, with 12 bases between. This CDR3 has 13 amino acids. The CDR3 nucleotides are TGTGCCAGTAGCGCGGGACAAATCTACGAGCAGTACTTC. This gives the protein CASSAGQIYEQYF.

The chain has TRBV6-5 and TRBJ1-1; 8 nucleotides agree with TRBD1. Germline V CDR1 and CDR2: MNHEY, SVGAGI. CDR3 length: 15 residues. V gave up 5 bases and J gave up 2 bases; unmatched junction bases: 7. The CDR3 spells CASSAQGAINTEAFF. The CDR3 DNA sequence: TGTGCCAGCAGTGCCCAGGGGGCGATTAACACTGAAGCTTTCTTT.

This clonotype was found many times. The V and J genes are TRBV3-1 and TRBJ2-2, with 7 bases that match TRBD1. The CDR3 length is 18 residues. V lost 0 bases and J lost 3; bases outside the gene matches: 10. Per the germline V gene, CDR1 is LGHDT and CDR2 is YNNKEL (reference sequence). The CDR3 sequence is CASSQEMDRSLHTGELFF. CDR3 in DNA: TGTGCCAGCAGCCAAGAAATGGACAGGAGTCTTCACACCGGGGAGCTGTTTTTT.

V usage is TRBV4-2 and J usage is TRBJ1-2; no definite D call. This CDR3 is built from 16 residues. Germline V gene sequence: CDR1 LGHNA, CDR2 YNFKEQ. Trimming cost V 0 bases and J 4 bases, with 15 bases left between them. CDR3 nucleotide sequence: TGTGCCAGCAGCCAAGAAGAGGCCTCATCTATCTATGGCTACACCTTC. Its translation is CASSQEEASSIYGYTF.

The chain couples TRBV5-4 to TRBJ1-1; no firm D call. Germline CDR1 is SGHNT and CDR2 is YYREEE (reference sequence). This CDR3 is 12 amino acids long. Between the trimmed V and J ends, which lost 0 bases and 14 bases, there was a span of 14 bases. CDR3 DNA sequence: TGTGCCAGCAGCTTGGGTTTCGGGGAGTTATTCTTT. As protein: CASSLGFGELFF.

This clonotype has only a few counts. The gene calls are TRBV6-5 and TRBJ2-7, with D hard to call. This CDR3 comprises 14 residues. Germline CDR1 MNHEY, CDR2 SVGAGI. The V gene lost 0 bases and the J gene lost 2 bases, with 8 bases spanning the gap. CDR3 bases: TGTGCCAGCAGTTACTCGAACCCAACCTACGAGCAGTACTTC. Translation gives CASSYSNPTYEQYF.

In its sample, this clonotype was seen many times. The CDR3 sequence: CASTGLAGGGGTDTQYF. CDR3 bases: TGTGCCAGCACGGGACTAGCGGGAGGAGGTGGTACAGATACGCAGTATTTT. V usage is TRBV7-9 and J usage is TRBJ2-3, with 15 bases matching TRBD2. Per germline, CDR1 SEHNR and CDR2 FQNEAQ (reference sequence). This CDR3 comprises 17 residues. V trimming: 7 bases; J trimming: 3 bases; junction bases outside the gene matches: 8. The variable domain in full, completed from reference TRBV7-9 and TRBJ2-3, reads DTGVSQNPRHKITKRGQNVTFRCDPISEHNRLYWYRQTLGQGPEFLTYFQNEAQLEKSRLLSDRFSAERPKGSFSTLEIQRTEQGDSAMYLCASTGLAGGGGTDTQYFGPGTRLTVL.

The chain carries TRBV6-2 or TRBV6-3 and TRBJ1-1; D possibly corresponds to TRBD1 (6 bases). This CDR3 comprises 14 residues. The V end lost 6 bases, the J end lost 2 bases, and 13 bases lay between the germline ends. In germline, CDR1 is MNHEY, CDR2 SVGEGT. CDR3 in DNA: TGTGCCAGCAGCCTACAGGGCCCAAACACTGAAGCTTTCTTT. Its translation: CASSLQGPNTEAFF.